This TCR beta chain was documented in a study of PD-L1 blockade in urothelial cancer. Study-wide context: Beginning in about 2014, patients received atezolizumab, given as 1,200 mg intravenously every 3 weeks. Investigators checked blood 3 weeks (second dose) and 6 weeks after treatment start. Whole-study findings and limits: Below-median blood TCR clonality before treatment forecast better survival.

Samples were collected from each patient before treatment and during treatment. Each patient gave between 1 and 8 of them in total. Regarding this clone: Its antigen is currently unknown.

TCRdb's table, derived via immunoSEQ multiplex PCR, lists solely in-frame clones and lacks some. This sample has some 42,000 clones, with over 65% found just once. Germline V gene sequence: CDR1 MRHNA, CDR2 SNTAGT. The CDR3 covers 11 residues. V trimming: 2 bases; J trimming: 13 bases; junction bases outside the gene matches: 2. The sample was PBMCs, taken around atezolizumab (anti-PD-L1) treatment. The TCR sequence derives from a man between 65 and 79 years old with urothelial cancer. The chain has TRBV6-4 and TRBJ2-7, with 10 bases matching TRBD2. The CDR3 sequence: CASSDGTSVYF. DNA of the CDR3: TGTGCCAGCAGTGACGGGACTAGCGTCTACTTC.